Listed below are T cell receptor beta chains from one sample, sequenced in a study of blood T cell repertoires in COVID-19. Using immunoSEQ multiplex PCR, the repertoire was profiled, and TCRdb retains in-frame clones only, with some absent. The sample contains around 180,000 clones, roughly 77% of which appear only once. The sample consisted of PBMCs or T cells enriched from blood (not recorded which). These receptor sequences come from a woman aged 45-65 years with acute COVID-19. The CDR3 runs from the conserved cysteine through the conserved F or W. Fields, in order: J gene, V gene, CDR3 protein.

J: TRBJ2-4; V: TRBV6-6; CDR3: CASSWGQGWDIQYF
J: TRBJ1-5; V: TRBV20-1; CDR3: CSASGRVGNQPQHF
J: TRBJ1-1; V: TRBV6-6; CDR3: CASGFRVETEAFF
J: TRBJ2-2; V: TRBV19; CDR3: CASSLQLAGGNTGELFF
J: TRBJ1-1; V: TRBV18; CDR3: CASSPRQGEYTEAFF
J: TRBJ2-3; V: TRBV5-4; CDR3: CATTPKRRGLTDTQYF
J: TRBJ2-1; V: TRBV5-1; CDR3: CASSLTSGGTYNEQFF
J: TRBJ1-5; V: TRBV3-1/TRBV3-2; CDR3: CASSLGTGGNQPQHF
J: TRBJ2-2; V: TRBV7-9; CDR3: CASPVGTSGDTGELFF
J: TRBJ1-1; V: TRBV5-1; CDR3: CASSLAATGGVTEAFF
J: TRBJ1-2; V: TRBV5-8; CDR3: CASSGDRGTYGYTF
J: TRBJ1-5; V: TRBV7-9; CDR3: CASSGTEGQPQHF
J: TRBJ1-1; V: TRBV7-9; CDR3: CASSLNQGFTEAFF
J: TRBJ1-1; V: TRBV6-4; CDR3: CASKGQDGSSEAFF
J: TRBJ1-1; V: TRBV2; CDR3: CASRAGTAPEAFF
J: TRBJ2-5; V: TRBV2; CDR3: CAKQPPGQGKYF
J: TRBJ1-2; V: TRBV27; CDR3: CASRMTGANYGYTF
J: TRBJ1-3; V: TRBV28; CDR3: CASSFEISGSGNTIYF
J: TRBJ2-1; V: TRBV18; CDR3: CASSLTSGGSYNEQFF
J: TRBJ1-1; V: TRBV5-1; CDR3: CASSLAWTGSLLGTEAFF
J: TRBJ1-5; V: TRBV28; CDR3: CASSWTGFNQPQHF
J: TRBJ1-1; V: TRBV9; CDR3: CASSPRQDNTEAFF
J: TRBJ1-6; V: TRBV7-2; CDR3: CASSTGVGQANSPLHF
J: TRBJ2-1; V: TRBV24-1; CDR3: CATSDNWGQGINEQFF
J: TRBJ1-6; V: TRBV3-1/TRBV3-2; CDR3: CASSPQGVSYNSPLHF
J: TRBJ2-3; V: TRBV5-1; CDR3: CASSLGGLSSTDTQYF
J: TRBJ1-4; V: TRBV9; CDR3: CASSVGGTNEKLFF
J: TRBJ2-5; V: TRBV7-8; CDR3: CASTPGSGLQETQYF
J: TRBJ1-1; V: TRBV10-1; CDR3: CASRPHGGEAFF
J: TRBJ2-5; V: TRBV27; CDR3: CASSLVAGDGTQYF
J: TRBJ2-6; V: TRBV28; CDR3: CASSFGGQGPSGANVLTF
J: TRBJ2-2; V: TRBV19; CDR3: CASSEEAVNTGELFF
J: TRBJ1-6; V: TRBV20-1; CDR3: CSASLQINSPLHF
J: TRBJ1-5; V: TRBV6-1; CDR3: CASSSGTAGQPQHF
J: TRBJ1-5; V: TRBV28; CDR3: CASSLLVSGTGVGNQPQHF
J: TRBJ1-2; V: TRBV7-9; CDR3: CASSLAGGGNYGYTF
J: TRBJ2-1; V: TRBV2; CDR3: CASMGGGSYNEQFF
J: TRBJ1-2; V: TRBV2; CDR3: CASSTGQGGSYGYTF
J: TRBJ1-6; V: TRBV9; CDR3: CASTQGLGNSPLHF
J: TRBJ1-1; V: TRBV7-8; CDR3: CASSWGQLNLNTEAFF
J: TRBJ2-5; V: TRBV7-9; CDR3: CASRFPGLEETQYF
J: TRBJ1-6; V: TRBV6-6; CDR3: CASRTRGGANSPLHF